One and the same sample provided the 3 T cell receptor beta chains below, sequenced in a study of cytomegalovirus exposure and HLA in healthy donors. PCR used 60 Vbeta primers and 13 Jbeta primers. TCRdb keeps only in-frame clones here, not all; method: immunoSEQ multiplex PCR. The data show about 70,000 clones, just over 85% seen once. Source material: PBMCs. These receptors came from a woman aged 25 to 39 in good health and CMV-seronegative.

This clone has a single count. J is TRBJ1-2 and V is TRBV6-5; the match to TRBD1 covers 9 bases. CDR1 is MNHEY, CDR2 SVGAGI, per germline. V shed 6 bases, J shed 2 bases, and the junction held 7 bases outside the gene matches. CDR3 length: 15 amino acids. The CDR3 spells CASSRSGQGNYGYTF. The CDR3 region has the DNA TGTGCCAGCAGCCGGTCCGGACAGGGGAACTATGGCTACACCTTC.

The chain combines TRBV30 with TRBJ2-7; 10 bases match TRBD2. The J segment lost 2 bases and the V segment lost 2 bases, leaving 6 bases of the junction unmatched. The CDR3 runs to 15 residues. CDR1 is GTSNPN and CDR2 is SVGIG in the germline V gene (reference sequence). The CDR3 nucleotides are TGTGCCTGGAGTCCTTATCTAGCGGGAGCCTACGAGCAGTACTTC. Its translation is CAWSPYLAGAYEQYF.

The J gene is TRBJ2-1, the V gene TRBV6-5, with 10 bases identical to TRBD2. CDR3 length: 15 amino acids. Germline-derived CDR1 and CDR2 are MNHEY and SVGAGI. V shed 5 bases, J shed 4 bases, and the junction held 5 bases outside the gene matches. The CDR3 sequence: CASSRTSGIYNEQFF. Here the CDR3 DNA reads TGTGCCAGCAGTCGGACTAGCGGTATATACAATGAGCAGTTCTTC.